One and the same sample provided the 2 T cell receptor beta chains below, sequenced in a study of blood T cell repertoires in COVID-19. Sequencing used immunoSEQ multiplex PCR; TCRdb keeps in-frame clones, though not all of them. The sample carries about 280,000 clones, roughly nine tenths recorded once. The specimen sequenced was PBMCs or T cells enriched from blood (not recorded which). The source is a woman between 40 and 55 years old who had recovered from COVID-19.

The V and J genes are TRBV2 and TRBJ1-3; a possible D gene is TRBD1 (5 bases). The CDR3 covers 14 residues. CDR1 and CDR2 from the germline V gene are SNHLY and FYNNEI. V lost 3 bases and J 3 bases, leaving 9 bases between the germline ends. The CDR3 region is CASSDPGVGNTIYF. In DNA, the CDR3 is TGTGCCAGCAGTGATCCGGGGGTTGGAAACACCATATATTTT.

In its sample, this clone was seen a few times. The V and J genes are TRBV6-6 and TRBJ2-7; D is unresolved. Germline loops: CDR1 MNHNY, CDR2 SVGAGI (reference sequence). The CDR3 has 14 residues. Deletions cut 4 bases from V and 1 base from J, with 11 bases between. CDR3 DNA: TGTGCCAGCAGTTCCTCTGGCCCTTCCTACGAGCAGTACTTC. This translates into CASSSSGPSYEQYF.